This TCR beta chain came from a study of cytomegalovirus exposure and HLA in healthy donors. Study-level points and caveats: Among TCR sequences, most were rare, though some public TCRs appeared in many donors. Reported findings show TCR beta sequences accurately forecast HLA-A and HLA-B alleles in most subjects. Association of a missense DCLRE1C variant with TCR beta V- and J-gene trimming was reported in a later analysis.

There are 16 residues in the CDR3. V was clipped by 0 bases and J by 6 bases; unmatched bases: 5. Germline V gene lookup returns CDR1 MNHEY and CDR2 SMNVEV (reference sequence). With 60 Vbeta and 13 Jbeta primers, the PCR was carried out. Libraries were prepared by immunoSEQ multiplex PCR; TCRdb keeps only in-frame clonotypes and omits some of them. The table records around 130,000 clones, approximately 84% of them present only once. This cohort consisted of healthy bone marrow donors. For this clone: Its antigen is unidentified.

The clonotype originates from a woman aged 40-49 years in good health and CMV-seronegative. This chain uses TRBV27 with TRBJ1-5; 10 nucleotides agree with TRBD1. The sample consisted of PBMCs. The CDR3 region is CASSLSPGQGPQPQHF. The CDR3 DNA reads as TGTGCCAGCAGTTTATCGCCGGGACAGGGGCCTCAGCCCCAGCATTTT.